This TCR beta chain derives from a study of CD4+ T cells in melanoma. Study results and caveats: CD8+ T cell, macrophage and B cell function reportedly correlated with neoantigen-specific CD4+ T cells. In melanoma, neoantigen-specific CD4+ T cells reportedly differed in differentiation state.

TCRdb's table, derived via immunoSEQ multiplex PCR, lists solely in-frame clones and lacks some. The profile shows approximately 5,100 clones, 60% to 65% of them singletons. On this clone: The antigen is unknown.

The V end was cut by 0 bases, the J end by 3 bases, with 11 bases between. The CDR3 extends over 14 amino acids. Germline V lookup: CDR1 GTSNPN, CDR2 SVGIG (reference sequence). The TCR was taken from a human donor with melanoma. This rearrangement joins TRBV30 to TRBJ1-1, with D uncertain. The sample was cells from a culture (not recorded whether cultured in vitro). Here the CDR3 DNA reads TGTGCCTGGAGTGTCGTCTTTCCGGACACTGAAGCTTTCTTT. Amino acids: CAWSVVFPDTEAFF.